This entry features one T cell receptor beta chain sequence. J gave up 1 base and V 3 bases, and 2 bases lay outside the gene matches. CDR3 length: 14 amino acids. Germline CDR1 reads SGHTA; CDR2 reads FQGTGA. The method was immunoSEQ multiplex PCR; TCRdb's version includes in-frame clones alone and lacks a portion of them. The sample has approximately 50,000 clones; roughly 90% are singletons. This sample is drawn from a study of control samples from healthy donors and cancer patients. This chain uses TRBV7-3 with TRBJ1-1, with 7 bases matching TRBD1. The sample was PBMCs. The sequence came from a man aged 55 to 70 with head and neck cancer. CDR3 amino acids: CASSLTGPNTEAFF. In DNA form, the CDR3 reads TGTGCCAGCAGCTTGACAGGGCCGAACACTGAAGCTTTCTTT.